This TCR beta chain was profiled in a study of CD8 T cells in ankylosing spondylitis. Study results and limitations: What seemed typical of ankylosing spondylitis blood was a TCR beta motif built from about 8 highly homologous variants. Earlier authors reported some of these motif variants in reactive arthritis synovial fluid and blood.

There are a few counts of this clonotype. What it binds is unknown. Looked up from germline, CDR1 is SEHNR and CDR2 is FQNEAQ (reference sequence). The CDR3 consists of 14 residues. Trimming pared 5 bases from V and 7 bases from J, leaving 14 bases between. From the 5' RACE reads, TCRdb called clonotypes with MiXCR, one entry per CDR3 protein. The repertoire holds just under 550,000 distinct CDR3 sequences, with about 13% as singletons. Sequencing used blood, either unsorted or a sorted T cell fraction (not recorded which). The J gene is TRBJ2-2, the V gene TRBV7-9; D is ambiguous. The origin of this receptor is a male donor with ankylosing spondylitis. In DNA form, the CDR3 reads TGTGCCAGCAGCCCGCTTTCTGTTGTCGGGGAGCTGTTTTTT. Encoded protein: CASSPLSVVGELFF. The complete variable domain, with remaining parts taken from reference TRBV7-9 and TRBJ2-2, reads DTGVSQNPRHKITKRGQNVTFRCDPISEHNRLYWYRQTLGQGPEFLTYFQNEAQLEKSRLLSDRFSAERPKGSFSTLEIQRTEQGDSAMYLCASSPLSVVGELFFGEGSRLTVL.